This TCR beta chain was retrieved from a study of OX40 agonist ivuxolimab in advanced cancers. Regarding the research as a whole: The costimulatory receptor OX40 (CD134) was targeted by ivuxolimab, a fully human IgG2 agonistic monoclonal antibody. Intravenous ivuxolimab was administered to patients every 2 weeks at six dose levels: 0.01, 0.1, 0.3, 1.5, 3 and 10 mg/kg. Among the roughly 52 dose-escalation patients, roughly 20 had hepatocellular carcinoma, 15 or so melanoma, 9 renal cell carcinoma and 9 head and neck cancer. A male proportion of 70% to 90% and a mean age of around 60 years, ranging from 23 to 79, were recorded for the dose-escalation cohort. Prior anti-PD-1, anti-PD-L1 or anti-CTLA-4 therapy was permitted, and checkpoint inhibitors had been received by about 37% of dose-escalation patients. Partial responses were achieved by three dose-escalation patients, of whom one had hepatocellular carcinoma and two had cutaneous melanoma. The point of sequencing TCRbeta in the periphery was to test whether ivuxolimab changed TCR sequence diversity and drove clonal T-cell expansion. The paper covers the monotherapy dose-escalation part of the phase I ivuxolimab trial, which included N ≈ 50 patients.

Based on the germline V gene, the CDR1 and CDR2 sequences are SGDLS and YYNGEE. The CDR3 numbers 15 residues from cysteine through phenylalanine. Kept here is only the CDR3 DNA, which spans 45 bases and is read in frame from base 1. From V the trimming removes 5 bases and from J it removes 9 bases, while the gene matches leave 11 bases of the junction unaccounted for. The research as a whole found: Clonal expansion of both CD4+ and CD8+ blood T cells was observed from baseline to week 6 at doses 0.1 to 3.0 mg/kg. In partial responders in the 0.1-3.0 mg/kg groups, normalized peripheral clonal expansion was found to be among the lowest, especially among CD8+ T cells. Low levels of normalized T-cell clonal expansion were also seen in some patients who did not respond. The antigen specificity of the clonally expanded peripheral T cells was not determined. After ivuxolimab, more expanded clones were found on average in CD8+ T cells than in CD4+ T cells.

Patients with a history of autoimmune disease or receiving systemic immunosuppression were excluded from the trial. Peripheral blood for TCR sequencing was collected from all dose cohorts at baseline, on cycle 4 day 1, and on cycle 7 day 1. The samples were drawn from a first-in-human, open-label, multicenter phase I dose-escalation trial of ivuxolimab. Adults with locally advanced or metastatic head and neck squamous cell, hepatocellular, melanoma or renal cell carcinoma were enrolled in the trial. Before TCR sequencing, CD4+ T cells and CD8+ T cells were sorted from peripheral blood as separate populations. This clone was counted between two and nine times. Its antigen specificity is not known. No per-base quality is available; no much larger clone lies one base away. To sequence the TCRbeta CDR3 region, genomic DNA was isolated from the sorted cells. The immunoSEQ Assay was used to sequence the TCRbeta CDR3 regions. This is the immuneACCESS table as TCRdb keeps it, with only in-frame sequences that have V and J called. A part of the clones is gone; compared with another copy, unresolved V genes explain less than half, and the rest is unexplained. This sample comprises some 77,000 clones, approximately 89% of them detected only once. The ten top clones hold approximately 2.2% of the sample.

The chain uses TRBV9 and TRBJ2-1; TRBD1 agrees with 10 junctional bases. This TCR came from an adult with an advanced solid tumor such as melanoma, head and neck, liver or kidney cancer. The sequencing used CD4+ or CD8+ T cells sorted from blood, collected in a trial of the OX40 agonist ivuxolimab. The CDR3 reads as follows: CASSFSGQGFGEQFF. The DNA sequence follows: TGTGCCAGCAGTTTTTCGGGACAGGGGTTCGGTGAGCAGTTCTTC.